The present T cell receptor (beta chain) was sequenced within a study of T cell repertoires in cytomegalovirus infection. Via MiXCR, TCRdb re-called the reads, giving one row per CDR3 protein. Of around 78,000 distinct CDR3 sequences in the sample, 35% to 50% are singletons; the top ten hold 93%. Deletions cut 3 bases from V and 0 bases from J, with 17 bases between. This CDR3 region has 17 residues. CDR1 is MDHEN and CDR2 is SYDVKM in the germline V gene. To note about this clonotype: The antigen remains undetermined.

The chain joins TRBV28 to TRBJ1-1; no definite D call. Here the sequenced sample was CD8+ T cells from cultured PBMCs, taken from culture after CMV antigen stimulation. The TCR sequence derives from a human donor in good health (CMV status not recorded). Some clones in this sample may be carry-over from other donors' samples. The CDR3 nucleotides are TGTGCCAGCAGTTTGCTAGGCAGGAGCCTCATGAACACTGAAGCTTTCTTT. Residues: CASSLLGRSLMNTEAFF.